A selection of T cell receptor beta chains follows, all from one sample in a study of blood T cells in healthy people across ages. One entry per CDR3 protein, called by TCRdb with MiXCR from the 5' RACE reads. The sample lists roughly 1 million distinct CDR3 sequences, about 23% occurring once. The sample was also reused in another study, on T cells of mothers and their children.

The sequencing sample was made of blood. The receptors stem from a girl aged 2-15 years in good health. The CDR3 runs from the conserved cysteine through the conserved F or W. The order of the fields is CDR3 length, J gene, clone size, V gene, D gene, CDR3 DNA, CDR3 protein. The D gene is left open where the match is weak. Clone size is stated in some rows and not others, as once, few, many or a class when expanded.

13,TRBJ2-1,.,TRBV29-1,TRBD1,TGCAACGTTATGACAGGGGGTGAGGGTGAGCAGTTCTTC,CNVMTGGEGEQFF
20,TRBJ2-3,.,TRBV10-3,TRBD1,TGTGCCATCAGTCCTGGACCGGGACAGGGGGGTTCCACACACACCGATACGCAGTATTTT,CAISPGPGQGGSTHTDTQYF
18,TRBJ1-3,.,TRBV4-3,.,TGCGCCAGCAGCCTCATGGCGGAACAAATTAGCTCTGGAAACACCATATATTTT,CASSLMAEQISSGNTIYF
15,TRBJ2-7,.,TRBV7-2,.,TGTGCCAGCAGCGCGGAACTTGGGATCTTCTACGAGCAGTACTTC,CASSAELGIFYEQYF
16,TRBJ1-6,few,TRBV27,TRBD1,TGTGCCAGCAGTTTATCGATTGACAGGGGCACATCACCCCTCCACTTT,CASSLSIDRGTSPLHF
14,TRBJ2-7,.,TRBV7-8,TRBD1,TGTGCCAGCAAGAATTGGGACAGAGACTATGAGCAGTACTTC,CASKNWDRDYEQYF
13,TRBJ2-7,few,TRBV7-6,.,TGTGCCAGCAGCTCGGTCCCGAGTCTCGAGCAGTACTTC,CASSSVPSLEQYF
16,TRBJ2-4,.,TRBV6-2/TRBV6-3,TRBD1,TGTGCCAGCAGTTCTTCAAAGACAGGGGCAGGAAACATTCAGTACTTC,CASSSSKTGAGNIQYF
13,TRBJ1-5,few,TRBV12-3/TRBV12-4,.,TGTGCCAGCAGATCGACAGGTAATCAGCCCCAGCATTTT,CASRSTGNQPQHF
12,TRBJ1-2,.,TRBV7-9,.,TGTGCCAGCAGCTTGGAAGTTTTTGGCTACACCTTC,CASSLEVFGYTF
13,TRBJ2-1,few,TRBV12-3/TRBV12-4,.,TGTGCCAGCAGTAGTCCTCTTGACAATGAGCAGTTCTTC,CASSSPLDNEQFF
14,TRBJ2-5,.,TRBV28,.,TGTGCCAGCAGTTTGCTAACCGTGGAAGAGACCCAGTACTTC,CASSLLTVEETQYF
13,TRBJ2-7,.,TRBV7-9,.,TGTGCGACGGCTGGTAGGCTCTCCTACGAGCAGTACTTC,CATAGRLSYEQYF
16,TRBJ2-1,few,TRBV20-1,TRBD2,TGCAGTGCTAGAGTAGCGGGAGGGAGGGCCTACAATGAGCAGTTCTTC,CSARVAGGRAYNEQFF
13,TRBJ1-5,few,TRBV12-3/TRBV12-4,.,TGTGCCAGCAGTTTCAGGAGAAATCAGCCCCAGCATTTT,CASSFRRNQPQHF
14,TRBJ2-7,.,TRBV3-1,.,TGTGCCAGCAGCCTTCCGGGACAAGGGGCCGAGCAGTACTTC,CASSLPGQGAEQYF
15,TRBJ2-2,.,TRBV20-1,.,TGCAGTGCTGGCAACAGCCTAACGAACACCGGGGAGCTGTTTTTT,CSAGNSLTNTGELFF
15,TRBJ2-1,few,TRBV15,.,TGTGCCACCAGCAGAAGTAGGGACCCCTACAATGAGCAGTTCTTC,CATSRSRDPYNEQFF
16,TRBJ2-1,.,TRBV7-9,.,TGTGCCAGCAGCTTAGAAGGGATGGAGGACTACAATGAGCAGTTCTTC,CASSLEGMEDYNEQFF
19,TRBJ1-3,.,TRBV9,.,TGTGCCAGCAGCGGACCCGATCCCGGGACCATCCTCTCTGGAAACACCATATATTTT,CASSGPDPGTILSGNTIYF
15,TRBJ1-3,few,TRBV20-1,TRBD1,TGCAGTGCTAGAGATTTAACAGGGGATGGAAACACCATATATTTT,CSARDLTGDGNTIYF
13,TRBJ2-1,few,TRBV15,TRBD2,TGTGCCACCAGCAGAGATAAGGGGACTAAGCAGTTCTTC,CATSRDKGTKQFF
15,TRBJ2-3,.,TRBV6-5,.,TGTGCCAGCAGTTACTCGAGTTACACCACAGATACGCAGTATTTT,CASSYSSYTTDTQYF
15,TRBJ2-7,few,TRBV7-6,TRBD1,TGTGCCAGCAGCCCCGAGGGACAGGGGGAATACGAGCAGTACTTC,CASSPEGQGEYEQYF
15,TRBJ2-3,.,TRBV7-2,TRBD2,TGTGCCAGCAGCTTTCAAGCGGGAGACTCAGATACGCAGTATTTT,CASSFQAGDSDTQYF
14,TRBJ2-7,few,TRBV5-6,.,TGTGCCAGCAACGTCGGCGGGACACTTTACGAGCAGTACTTC,CASNVGGTLYEQYF
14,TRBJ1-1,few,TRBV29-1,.,TGCAGCGTCCTCCTGGACTCCTCGAACACTGAAGCTTTCTTT,CSVLLDSSNTEAFF
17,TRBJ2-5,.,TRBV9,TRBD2,TGTGCCAGCAGCGTAGATCGCAGCGGGGGAACCCAAGAGACCCAGTACTTC,CASSVDRSGGTQETQYF
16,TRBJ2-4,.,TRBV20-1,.,TGCAGTGCTAGAGACTACAGGGAGATAGCCAAAAACATTCAGTACTTC,CSARDYREIAKNIQYF
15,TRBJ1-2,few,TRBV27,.,TGTGCCAGCAGTCCCATCCCGGGAGGGACGAATGGCTACACCTTC,CASSPIPGGTNGYTF
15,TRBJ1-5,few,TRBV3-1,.,TGTGCCAGCGGGAAGGGCAGCTATAGCAATCAGCCCCAGCATTTT,CASGKGSYSNQPQHF
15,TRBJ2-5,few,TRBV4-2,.,TGTGCCAGCAGCCAAGGATCGGCGGGGAGGGAGACCCAGTACTTC,CASSQGSAGRETQYF
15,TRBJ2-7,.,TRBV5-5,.,TGTGCCAGCAGAGATGACCCAGTCAGCTCCTACGAGCAGTACTTC,CASRDDPVSSYEQYF
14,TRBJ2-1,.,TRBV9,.,TGTGCCAGCAGCCCACAATTGGCCTACAATGAGCAGTTCTTC,CASSPQLAYNEQFF
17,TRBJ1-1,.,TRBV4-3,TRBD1,TGCGCCAGCAGCCAATTTCTGGGGACAGGGATGGACACTGAAGCTTTCTTT,CASSQFLGTGMDTEAFF
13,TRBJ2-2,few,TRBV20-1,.,TGCAGTGCTAGCTCCCCAAGTACCGGGGAGCTGTTTTTT,CSASSPSTGELFF
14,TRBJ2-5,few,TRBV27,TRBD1,TGTGCCAGCAGTTCCTCACAGGGGGCTGAGACCCAGTACTTC,CASSSSQGAETQYF
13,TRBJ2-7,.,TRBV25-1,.,TGTGCCAGCAGTGCCGGGCTCTCCTACGAGCAGTACTTC,CASSAGLSYEQYF
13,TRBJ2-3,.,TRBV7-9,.,TGTGCCAGCGAAGCCGGGGGATCTGATACGCAGTATTTT,CASEAGGSDTQYF
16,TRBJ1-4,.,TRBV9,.,TGTGCCAGCAGCGTCTCCCTCGGGAGCAAAAATGAAAAACTGTTTTTT,CASSVSLGSKNEKLFF